The 20 T cell receptor beta chains in this list originate from one sample, sequenced in a study of human T cells and chemical hapten exposure. The sample's time point: patch test 1, 2 weeks after DPC sensitization. Treatment in this sample: therapeutic diphenylcyclopropenone sensitization with weekly scalp DPC. MiXCR, applied by TCRdb to the RACE reads, yields one record per CDR3 protein. The sample has roughly 160,000 distinct CDR3 sequences, approximately 15% seen once. The sample in question was whole blood, obtained in connection with sensitization to the hapten diphenylcyclopropenone (DPC). All receptors derive from a woman in her thirties with alopecia areata. Some clones in this sample may be carry-over from other donors' samples.

This clonotype was detected many times. The chain carries TRBV5-6 and TRBJ1-1, with D uncertain. Germline V CDR1 and CDR2: SGHDT, YYEEEE. Trimming pared 3 bases from V and 3 bases from J, leaving 21 bases between. This CDR3 is built from 17 residues. CDR3 DNA sequence: TGTGCCAGCAGCTCATTTCACCTAAGGCATTTGGACACTGAAGCTTTCTTT. The encoded protein is CASSSFHLRHLDTEAFF.

This clonotype came up a few times. The rearrangement uses TRBV7-8 and TRBJ1-1; tentative D call: TRBD1 (5 bases). V lost 1 base to trimming and J lost 3 bases, with 24 bases between them. This CDR3 contains 19 residues. Germline CDR1 SGHVS, CDR2 FQNEAQ. The CDR3 loop reads CASSLESLLEGRADTEAFF. The CDR3 coding sequence is TGTGCCAGCAGCTTAGAAAGTCTTCTGGAGGGACGTGCGGACACTGAAGCTTTCTTT.

This clonotype was seen a handful of times. This chain uses TRBV9 with TRBJ2-1, with a possible D match to TRBD1 (5 bases). Trimming removed 3 bases from V and 6 bases from J, with 22 bases in between. This CDR3 has 17 amino acids. Germline CDR1 is SGDLS and CDR2 is YYNGEE. CDR3: CASSERLGPILGNEQFF. CDR3 nucleotides: TGTGCCAGCAGCGAGCGCTTGGGGCCGATCTTGGGCAATGAGCAGTTCTTC.

The chain employs TRBV29-1 and TRBJ1-1; possible D gene TRBD1, 5 bases. From germline, CDR1 is SQVTM and CDR2 ANQGSEA. The length of the CDR3 is 14 residues. V lost 4 bases and J 1 base, leaving 13 bases between the germline ends. CDR3 region: CSVGPPGQNTEAFF. The CDR3 coding sequence is TGCAGCGTTGGGCCGCCAGGACAGAACACTGAAGCTTTCTTT.

The chain uses TRBV7-2 and TRBJ2-7, with TRBD2 matching 9 bases. The CDR3 spans 15 residues. The V gene's germline CDR1 is SGHTA and CDR2 FQGNSA. V was clipped by 0 bases and J by 6 bases; unmatched bases: 6. The CDR3 region is CASSLASGSLTEQYF. The CDR3 DNA is TGTGCCAGCAGCTTAGCTAGCGGGAGTTTAACCGAGCAGTACTTC.

The sample holds many counts of this clonotype. The chain combines TRBV20-1 with TRBJ2-7; 7 nucleotides match TRBD2. CDR1 DFQATT and CDR2 SNEGSKA come from the germline V gene (reference sequence). The CDR3 sequence is 14 residues long. Unmatched junction bases numbered 7, after V lost 5 bases and J lost 0 bases. The CDR3 bases are TGCAGTGCTTGGGACTACTCGAGCTCCTACGAGCAGTACTTC. It translates to CSAWDYSSSYEQYF.

The chain joins TRBV4-1 to TRBJ2-3; D gene ambiguous. The length of the CDR3 is 13 residues. Trimming stripped 0 bases from V and 7 bases from J, with 8 bases between. Germline CDR1 reads MGHRA; CDR2 reads YSYEKL. CDR3 sequence reads: CASSQDRVHTQYF. The CDR3 DNA reads TGCGCCAGCAGCCAAGATCGAGTACATACGCAGTATTTT.

This clonotype was picked up a small number of times. This could be a read error, since a much larger clone is one nucleotide away. This chain joins TRBV12-3 or TRBV12-4 and TRBJ1-1; a weak D match, TRBD1 (5 bases). The CDR3 has 13 amino acids. Between the trimmed V and J ends, which lost 4 bases and 1 base, there was a span of 7 bases. CDR3 amino acids: CASSSTENTEAFF. CDR3 in DNA: TGTGCCAGCAGTTCGACAGAGAACACTGAAGCTTTCTTT.

The CDR3 bases are TGTGCCAGCAGCCAAGAAGGACCGCAGAACACTGAAGCTTTCTTT. This codes for CASSQEGPQNTEAFF. The chain links TRBV14 to TRBJ1-1; no clear D. Trimming removed 0 bases at V and 1 base at J, with 9 bases between. Germline lookup yields CDR1 SGHDN and CDR2 FVKESK. The CDR3 consists of 15 residues.

The chain carries TRBV27 and TRBJ2-7, with a tentative D call TRBD2 (5 bases). Germline CDR1 MNHEY, CDR2 SMNVEV (reference sequence). This CDR3 region has 13 residues. Between the trimmed V and J ends, which lost 5 bases and 12 bases, there was a span of 20 bases. The CDR3 sequence: CASSAGPFLRAYF. The CDR3 bases are TGTGCCAGCAGTGCCGGGCCCTTTTTGAGGGCGTACTTC.

V is TRBV20-1 and J is TRBJ1-2; tentative D call: TRBD1 (6 bases). This CDR3 is built from 12 residues. Germline lookup yields CDR1 DFQATT and CDR2 SNEGSKA (reference sequence). V dropped 6 bases and J dropped 2 bases, with 10 bases sitting between them. The CDR3 sequence: CSAEGGNYGYTF. The CDR3 nucleotides are TGCAGTGCCGAGGGGGGGAACTATGGCTACACCTTC.

This clonotype was seen more than once but under ten times. CDR3 DNA sequence: TGTGCCAGCAGTTACCACAGGAAAGATGGCTACACCTTC. This translates into CASSYHRKDGYTF. This chain links TRBV6-5 with TRBJ1-2; TRBD1 might be the D (5 bases). CDR3 length: 13 amino acids. V lost 2 bases to trimming and J lost 6 bases, with 10 bases between them. Germline values: CDR1 MNHEY, CDR2 SVGAGI.

J is TRBJ1-4 and V is TRBV28; D not resolved. Germline V gives CDR1 MDHEN, CDR2 SYDVKM. Trimming removed 3 bases from V and 7 bases from J, with 12 bases in between. The CDR3 consists of 14 residues. The CDR3 spells CASSLGSGREKLFF. CDR3 bases: TGTGCCAGCAGTTTGGGTTCCGGCCGTGAAAAACTGTTTTTT.

Many counts were recorded for this clonotype. This chain connects TRBV12-3 or TRBV12-4 to TRBJ1-3; D gene ambiguous. The CDR3 runs to 12 residues. Trimming shortened V by 4 bases and J by 0 bases, and 1 base separated the two germline ends. The CDR3 DNA reads TGTGCCAGCAGTTACTCTGGAAACACCATATATTTT. It yields the protein CASSYSGNTIYF.

As DNA, the CDR3 is TGTGCCAGCAGCTCAGACTATGGAGAGACCCAGTACTTC. It encodes CASSSDYGETQYF. This chain uses TRBV7-2 with TRBJ2-5, with D perhaps TRBD2 (5 bases). This CDR3 is built from 13 residues. V was cut by 4 bases and J by 4 bases, with 10 bases left in between. CDR1 SGHTA and CDR2 FQGNSA come from the germline V gene. The whole variable domain, filled in from reference TRBV7-2 and TRBJ2-5, reads GAGVSQSPSNKVTEKGKDVELRCDPISGHTALYWYRQSLGQGLEFLIYFQGNSAPDKSGLPSDRFSAERTGGSVSTLTIQRTQQEDSAVYLCASSSDYGETQYFGPGTRLLVL.

This clonotype was recorded a few times. The chain joins TRBV6-5 to TRBJ2-4, with TRBD2 as a possible D gene (6 bases). This CDR3 has 14 amino acids. Germline V gene data show CDR1 as MNHEY and CDR2 as SVGAGI. Trimming stripped 4 bases from V and 6 bases from J, with 13 bases between. CDR3 sequence reads: CASSSRDSLNIQYF. The CDR3 DNA sequence: TGTGCCAGCAGTTCTCGGGACTCCCTAAACATTCAGTACTTC.

This clonotype was counted between two and nine times. The J gene is TRBJ2-5, the V gene TRBV5-1, with 12 positions matching TRBD1. CDR1 is SGHRS and CDR2 is YFSETQ in the germline V gene. This CDR3 comprises 16 residues. V shed 2 bases, J shed 5 bases, and the junction held 7 bases outside the gene matches. CDR3 coding DNA: TGCGCCAGCAGCTTCCCGGGACAGGGGGCCGGGGAGACCCAGTACTTC. Protein: CASSFPGQGAGETQYF.

This clonotype was counted at least ten times. This chain connects TRBV12-3 or TRBV12-4 to TRBJ2-3; no firm D call. Trimming took 3 bases from V and 7 from J, leaving 8 bases between them. This CDR3 spans 12 amino acids. Here the CDR3 reads CASSLGINTQYF. The CDR3 DNA reads TGTGCCAGCAGTTTGGGAATAAATACGCAGTATTTT.

The sample holds many counts of this clonotype. This chain connects TRBV28 to TRBJ2-7; no clear D gene. The ends were cut back, 6 bases at V and 1 base at J, with 13 bases in the middle. The germline CDR1 and CDR2 sequences are MDHEN and SYDVKM. CDR3 length equals 14 residues. CDR3 loop: CASSPPGSSYEQYF. DNA of the CDR3: TGTGCCAGCAGCCCGCCCGGGTCTTCCTACGAGCAGTACTTC. The full variable domain, completed using reference TRBV28 and TRBJ2-7, is DVKVTQSSRYLVKRTGEKVFLECVQDMDHENMFWYRQDPGLGLRLIYFSYDVKMKEKGDIPEGYSVSREKKERFSLILESASTNQTSMYLCASSPPGSSYEQYFGPGTRLTVT.

The rearrangement links TRBV7-7 to TRBJ2-5, with TRBD1 matching 7 bases. CDR1 SSHAT and CDR2 FNYEAQ come from the germline V gene (reference sequence). Trimming at V came to 5 bases and at J to 2 bases, leaving 5 bases not matched to a gene. CDR3 length equals 14 residues. The CDR3 region is CASSTGQAQETQYF. CDR3 nucleotides: TGTGCCAGCAGCACCGGACAGGCACAAGAGACCCAGTACTTC.